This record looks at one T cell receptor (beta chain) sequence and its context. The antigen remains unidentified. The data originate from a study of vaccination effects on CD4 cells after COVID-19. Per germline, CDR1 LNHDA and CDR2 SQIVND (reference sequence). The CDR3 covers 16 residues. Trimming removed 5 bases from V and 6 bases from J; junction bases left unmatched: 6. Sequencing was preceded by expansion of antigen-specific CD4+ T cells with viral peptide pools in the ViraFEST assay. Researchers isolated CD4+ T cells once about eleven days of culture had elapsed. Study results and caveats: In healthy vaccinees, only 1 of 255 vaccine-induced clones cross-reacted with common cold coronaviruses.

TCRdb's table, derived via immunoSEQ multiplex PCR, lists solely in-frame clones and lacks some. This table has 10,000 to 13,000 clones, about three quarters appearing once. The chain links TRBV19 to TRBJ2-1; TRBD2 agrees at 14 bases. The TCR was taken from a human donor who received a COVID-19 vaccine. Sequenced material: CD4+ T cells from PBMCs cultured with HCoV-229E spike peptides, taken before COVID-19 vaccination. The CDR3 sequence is CASSEMGLAGANEQFF. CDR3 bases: TGTGCCAGTAGTGAAATGGGACTAGCGGGGGCCAATGAGCAGTTCTTC.